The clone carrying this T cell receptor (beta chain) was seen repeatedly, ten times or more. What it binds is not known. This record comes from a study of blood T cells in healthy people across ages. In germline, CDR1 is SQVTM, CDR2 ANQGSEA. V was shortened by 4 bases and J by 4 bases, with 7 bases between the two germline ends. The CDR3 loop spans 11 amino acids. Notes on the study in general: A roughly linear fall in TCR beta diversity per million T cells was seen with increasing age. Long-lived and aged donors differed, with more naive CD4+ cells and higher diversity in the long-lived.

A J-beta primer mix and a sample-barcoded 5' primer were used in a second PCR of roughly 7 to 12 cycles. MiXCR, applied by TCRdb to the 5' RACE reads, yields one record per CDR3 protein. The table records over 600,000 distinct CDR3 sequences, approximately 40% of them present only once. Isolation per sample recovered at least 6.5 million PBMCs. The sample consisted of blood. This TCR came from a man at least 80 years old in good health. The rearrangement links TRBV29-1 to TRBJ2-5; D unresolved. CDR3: CSVGESETQYF. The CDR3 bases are TGCAGCGTTGGCGAGTCAGAGACCCAGTACTTC.